The rows below give T cell receptor beta chains drawn from one sample of a study of CD8 T cells in ankylosing spondylitis. TCRdb re-analysed the 5' RACE reads in MiXCR, keeping a single row per CDR3 protein. Of 150,000 to 200,000 distinct CDR3 sequences listed, roughly 10% were seen once; the top ten hold roughly 28%. Sequenced material: blood, either unsorted or a sorted T cell fraction (not recorded which). The receptors were gathered from a male donor with ankylosing spondylitis or in good health (not recorded which). Both conserved end residues are part of each CDR3. D genes are given only for firm matches.

TRBV5-1 NA CASSLQGTTQETQYF
TRBV12-3/TRBV12-4 TRBD1 CASSSTGFYNEQFF
TRBV27 NA CASSFYSGANVLTF
TRBV20-1 NA CSAKRQGGTGELFF
TRBV9 NA CASSVEGLGEQYF
TRBV12-3/TRBV12-4 TRBD1 CVSTETGLGNTEAFF
TRBV30 TRBD2 CAWVGLAGVRANEQFF
TRBV5-1 TRBD2 CASSTTSGGSVEQFF
TRBV5-6 NA CASSLPGQYGNTIYF
TRBV6-1 NA CASRRQENSPLHF
TRBV5-5 TRBD1 CASSRTGTGNTGELFF
TRBV29-1 TRBD2 CSVDPGGRGYNEQFF
TRBV19 TRBD1 CASSIQGALLAQHF
TRBV27 TRBD1 CASRARQGSPNYGYTF
TRBV27 NA CASSAPQRYNEQFF
TRBV12-3/TRBV12-4 TRBD2 CASSFTSGSVEQYF
TRBV7-8 TRBD2 CASSLLAGGEETQYF
TRBV29-1 TRBD2 CSATPWASGTIIYNEQFF
TRBV6-4 NA CASSDHLLGSTQFF
TRBV3-1 NA CASSQDRKGNGYTF
TRBV7-9 TRBD1 CASSRGQGFYSYEQYF
TRBV25-1 TRBD2 CASSEGGVPTGELFF
TRBV7-9 NA CASSLRGGLRDYGYTF
TRBV6-2/TRBV6-3 NA CASSYSGRNYGYTF
TRBV9 TRBD1 CASSLGAGQGTKTQYF
TRBV5-1 NA CASSLATRTGNEQFF
TRBV11-2 TRBD1 CASSLAGTADHKGKLFF
TRBV9 NA CASSTKFSYEGNEQFF
TRBV3-1 NA CASSQVGDYGYTF
TRBV20-1 TRBD2 CSAALAGRAWVEQFF
TRBV6-1 NA CASSAFTRGGTEAFF
TRBV2 NA CASSVRQVSTNEKLFF
TRBV29-1 NA CSARVRGYGNEQYF
TRBV7-2 NA CASSLDCTSGNEQFF
TRBV12-3/TRBV12-4 TRBD1 CASSSDRAPNQPQHF
TRBV10-3 NA CAISAGRSSYEQYF
TRBV20-1 TRBD1 CSAHDRGTDTQYF
TRBV4-3 TRBD1 CASSQDRQGRKLFF
TRBV18 NA CASSPRLLGENTIYF
TRBV12-3/TRBV12-4 NA CASSLASGSYEQYF
TRBV27 NA CASRPQGIYGYTF
TRBV25-1 NA CASSRASPYEQYF
TRBV5-1 TRBD1 CASSEIGTGGAFGSPLHF
TRBV5-1 NA CASSSGTFQETQYF
TRBV6-4 NA CASSDSIVTGEQFF
TRBV5-6 NA CASSSGPYEAFF
TRBV11-2 NA CASSPLAATNTEAFF
TRBV7-9 TRBD2 CASSLSTSGRTGELFF
TRBV20-1 TRBD2 CSASSLAGVLVTQYF
TRBV5-1 TRBD2 CASSFQMGIQRELNNEQFF
TRBV5-1 TRBD2 CASSEGLAGSAYEQYF
TRBV12-5 NA CASGFREDTQYF
TRBV5-1 NA CASSLGSSGGTNEKLFF
TRBV19 NA CASKIMGGSTDTQYF
TRBV29-1 NA CSVVTGNQPQHF
TRBV5-1 TRBD1 CASLSGTGIYAGELFF
TRBV19 NA CASSITPSGNEQFF